The clone carrying this T cell receptor (beta chain) has just a few counts. Its matching antigen is unknown. The sample belongs to a study of beta chain features in type 1 diabetes. Broader study findings: In all four CD4+ subsets, TCRB CDR3 length was significantly, moderately reduced in type 1 diabetes.

Expressed TCRB transcripts were sequenced after all isolated RNA was converted to cDNA. Clones were read by immunoSEQ multiplex PCR, and TCRdb kept only the in-frame ones, dropping some. Counted here are about 44,000 clones, 65% to 70% occurring once; the ten biggest clones make up roughly 2.2%. The V segment lost 5 bases and the J segment 6 bases; nucleotides outside the gene matches: 7. CDR1 SEHNR and CDR2 FQNEAQ come from the germline V gene (reference sequence). The CDR3 runs to 14 residues. This TCR came from a woman between 18 and 30 years old with type 1 diabetes. The V and J genes are TRBV7-9 and TRBJ2-3; TRBD1 aligns across 8 bases. The sample consisted of Tregs from blood. The CDR3 DNA reads TGTGCCAGCAGCGCCGGACAGGGCAAGGATACGCAGTATTTT. Translated, it gives CASSAGQGKDTQYF.